This section outlines one T cell receptor beta chain sequence together with its context. This sample was taken from a study of molecular identifiers for immune sequencing clone quantification. Study overall: RNA, taken in replicates from approximately 20,000 or 100,000 naive CD8 cells, was split five ways, with four sequenced.

With 6 bases removed from V and 1 base from J, the gap between germline ends came to 9 bases. The CDR3 spans 14 residues. Naive CD8 library inputs spanned 20,000 to 1,000,000 sorted cells and 10%, 30% or 50% RNA. Sorting isolated naive CD8 T cells as CD8+CD4-CCR7+CD45RA+ events. The bulk TCR libraries were made with methods described before and with listed TCR primers. TCRdb used MiXCR to reprocess the PCR reads, holding one entry per CDR3 protein. This table holds some 580,000 distinct CDR3 sequences, roughly 23% found once. The source material was naive CD8+ T cells from blood, with Jurkat cell RNA spiked in. Subset defined: FACS-sorted CD8+CD4-CCR7+CD45RA+ naive T cells. The rearrangement uses TRBV12-3 or TRBV12-4 and TRBJ2-2; D remains unclear. The receptor was derived from a human donor in good health. Some libraries in this study had Jurkat cell RNA spiked in. The CDR3 DNA reads TGTGCCAGCAGGACACAGATGAACACCGGGGAGCTGTTTTTT. This encodes CASRTQMNTGELFF.